The rows below give T cell receptor beta chains drawn from one sample of a study of human T cells and chemical hapten exposure. TCRdb independently ran MiXCR on the RACE reads; one entry per CDR3 protein. The sample carries approximately 89,000 distinct CDR3 sequences, approximately 6.6% recorded once. This specimen consisted of whole blood, obtained in connection with sensitization to the hapten diphenylcyclopropenone (DPC). The receptor set was obtained from a woman in her twenties or thirties with alopecia areata. Some clones in this sample may be carry-over from other donors' samples. The CDR3 runs from the conserved cysteine through the conserved F or W. The order of the fields is D gene, V gene, clone size, J gene, CDR3 DNA, CDR3 protein. D genes are given only for firm matches. The size field is filled for only some rows; it gives once, few, many or a size class.

D gene: .
V gene: TRBV11-2
clone size: many
J gene: TRBJ1-6
CDR3 DNA: TGTGCCAGCAGCCCCGAGGACAATTCACCCCTCCACTTT
CDR3 protein: CASSPEDNSPLHF

D gene: TRBD2
V gene: TRBV12-3/TRBV12-4
clone size: many
J gene: TRBJ2-7
CDR3 DNA: TGTGCCAGCAGCCATACTAGCGGGGGGACCTACGAGCAGTACTTC
CDR3 protein: CASSHTSGGTYEQYF

D gene: .
V gene: TRBV14
clone size: many
J gene: TRBJ2-6
CDR3 DNA: TGTGCCAGCAGCCTAACCACAGGTACCCGCGGGGCCAACGTCCTGACTTTC
CDR3 protein: CASSLTTGTRGANVLTF

D gene: .
V gene: TRBV20-1
clone size: .
J gene: TRBJ2-5
CDR3 DNA: TGCAGTGCTAGACTACAGGTCAGGGCAGAGACCCAGTACTTC
CDR3 protein: CSARLQVRAETQYF

D gene: TRBD2
V gene: TRBV24-1
clone size: many
J gene: TRBJ2-2
CDR3 DNA: TGTGCCACCAGTGGAGCCTTCAGCGGGGGAGGTACCGGGGAGCTGTTTTTT
CDR3 protein: CATSGAFSGGGTGELFF

D gene: .
V gene: TRBV3-1
clone size: .
J gene: TRBJ1-1
CDR3 DNA: TGTGCCAGCAGCCAACATGGGGCCCCTGAAGCTTTCTTT
CDR3 protein: CASSQHGAPEAFF

D gene: .
V gene: TRBV6-4
clone size: many
J gene: TRBJ2-7
CDR3 DNA: TGTGCCAGCACCAGGCCCCATGAGAACACAGACGAGCAGTACTTC
CDR3 protein: CASTRPHENTDEQYF

D gene: TRBD2
V gene: TRBV7-3
clone size: few
J gene: TRBJ2-1
CDR3 DNA: TGTGCCAGCAGCTTGGGACTAGCGGGGGGGGTCTCCTACAATGAGCAGTTCTTC
CDR3 protein: CASSLGLAGGVSYNEQFF

D gene: .
V gene: TRBV28
clone size: few
J gene: TRBJ1-3
CDR3 DNA: TGTGCCAGCAACCCGCGGGGCAACACCATATATTTT
CDR3 protein: CASNPRGNTIYF

D gene: .
V gene: TRBV29-1
clone size: many
J gene: TRBJ2-1
CDR3 DNA: TGCAGCGTTGGGATGAGGCGCACTGGCGGTGAGCAGTTCTTC
CDR3 protein: CSVGMRRTGGEQFF

D gene: TRBD1
V gene: TRBV5-6
clone size: few
J gene: TRBJ2-6
CDR3 DNA: TGTGCCAGCAGCCTAGGACAGGGCTACCCTGGGGCCAACGTCCTGACTTTC
CDR3 protein: CASSLGQGYPGANVLTF

D gene: TRBD1
V gene: TRBV19
clone size: few
J gene: TRBJ1-2
CDR3 DNA: TGTGCCAGTACCCCCTCCGGGACAGGGGTAAGCGGCTACACCTTC
CDR3 protein: CASTPSGTGVSGYTF

D gene: .
V gene: TRBV3-1
clone size: few
J gene: TRBJ1-2
CDR3 DNA: TGTGCCAGCAGCCAAGCTGGTAGCTATGGCTACACCTTC
CDR3 protein: CASSQAGSYGYTF

D gene: .
V gene: TRBV7-6
clone size: many
J gene: TRBJ1-3
CDR3 DNA: TGTGCCAGCAGCTTAGAAGGAGGCTCTGGAAACACCATATATTTT
CDR3 protein: CASSLEGGSGNTIYF

D gene: TRBD1
V gene: TRBV29-1
clone size: few
J gene: TRBJ1-2
CDR3 DNA: TGCAGCGTCTGGACTCCCGGACAGGGGACATATGGCTACACCTTC
CDR3 protein: CSVWTPGQGTYGYTF

D gene: TRBD1
V gene: TRBV12-3/TRBV12-4
clone size: many
J gene: TRBJ1-2
CDR3 DNA: TGTGCCAGCAGGACAGGGCGAGGAATGTATGGCTACACCTTC
CDR3 protein: CASRTGRGMYGYTF